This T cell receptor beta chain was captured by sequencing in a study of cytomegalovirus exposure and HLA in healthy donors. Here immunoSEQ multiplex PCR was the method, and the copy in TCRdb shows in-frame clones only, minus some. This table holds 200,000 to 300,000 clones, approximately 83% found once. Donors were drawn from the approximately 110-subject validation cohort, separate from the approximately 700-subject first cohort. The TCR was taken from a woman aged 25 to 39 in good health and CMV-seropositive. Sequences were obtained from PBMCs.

As DNA, the CDR3 is TGTGCCAGCAGAAGGGACAGGGGCGCCTCCGGGACCCAGTACTTC. This gives the protein CASRRDRGASGTQYF. This rearrangement joins TRBV6-1 to TRBJ2-5; 10 bases are shared with TRBD1. Looked up from germline, CDR1 is MNHNS and CDR2 is SASEGT. V shed 6 bases and J 7 bases; nucleotides not matched to a gene: 11. This CDR3 is 15 amino acids long.